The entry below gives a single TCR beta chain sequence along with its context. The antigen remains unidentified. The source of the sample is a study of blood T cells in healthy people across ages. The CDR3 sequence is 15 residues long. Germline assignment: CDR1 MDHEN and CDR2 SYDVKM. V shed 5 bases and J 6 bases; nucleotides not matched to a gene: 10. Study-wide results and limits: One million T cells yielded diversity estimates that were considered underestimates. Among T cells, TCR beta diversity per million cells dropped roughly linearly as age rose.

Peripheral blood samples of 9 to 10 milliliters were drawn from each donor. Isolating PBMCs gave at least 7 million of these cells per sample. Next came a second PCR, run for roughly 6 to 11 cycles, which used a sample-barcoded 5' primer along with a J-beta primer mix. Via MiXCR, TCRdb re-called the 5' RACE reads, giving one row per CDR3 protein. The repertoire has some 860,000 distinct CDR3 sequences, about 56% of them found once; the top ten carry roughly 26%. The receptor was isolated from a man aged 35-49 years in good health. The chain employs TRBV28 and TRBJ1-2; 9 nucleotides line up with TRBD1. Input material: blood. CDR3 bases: TGTGCCAGCAGTCGTCCCGGGACAGGGCAGAATGGCTACACCTTC. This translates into CASSRPGTGQNGYTF.